This T cell receptor beta chain was retrieved from a study of graft-versus-host responses after intestinal transplantation. Study as a whole: Tacrolimus plus steroids were given to all recipients for two to three years, preceded by anti-thymocyte globulin induction. Points from the study as a whole: Analysis identified GvH clones in recipient marrow, with some appearing first in ileum or blood.

CDR1 and CDR2 from the germline V gene are SGDLS and YYNGEE. V was pared by 0 bases and J by 1 base, with 13 bases between. The CDR3 length is 16 residues. A remark on this clone: Its antigen is undetermined.

TCRdb's table, derived via immunoSEQ multiplex PCR, lists solely in-frame clones and lacks some. This sample has some 110,000 clones, with over 75% found just once. The J gene is TRBJ2-5, the V gene TRBV9; a weak D match, TRBD1 (7 bases). The sample consisted of unstimulated CD4+ T cells sorted from spleen or lymph node cells, taken before intestinal transplant. This sequence was found in a human donor who received an intestinal transplant. CDR3 protein: CASSVVPGGSQETQYF. CDR3 coding DNA: TGTGCCAGCAGCGTAGTACCAGGGGGGTCCCAAGAGACCCAGTACTTC.